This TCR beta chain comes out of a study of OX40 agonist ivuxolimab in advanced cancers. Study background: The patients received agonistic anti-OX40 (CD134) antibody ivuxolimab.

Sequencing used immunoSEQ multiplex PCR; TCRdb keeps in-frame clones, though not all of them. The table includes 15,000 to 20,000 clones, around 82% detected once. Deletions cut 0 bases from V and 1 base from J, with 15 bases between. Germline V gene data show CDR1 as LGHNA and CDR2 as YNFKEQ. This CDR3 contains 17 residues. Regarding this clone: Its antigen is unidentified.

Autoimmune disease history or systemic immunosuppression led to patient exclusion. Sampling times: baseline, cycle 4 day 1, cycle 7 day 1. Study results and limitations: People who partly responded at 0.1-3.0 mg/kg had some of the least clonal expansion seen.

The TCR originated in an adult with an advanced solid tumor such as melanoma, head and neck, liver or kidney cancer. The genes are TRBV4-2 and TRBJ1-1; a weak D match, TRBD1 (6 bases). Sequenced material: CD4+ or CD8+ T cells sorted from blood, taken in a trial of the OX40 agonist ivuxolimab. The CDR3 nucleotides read TGTGCCAGCAGCCAAGATCCCTGGGGGGGGCGGAACACTGAAGCTTTCTTT. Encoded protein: CASSQDPWGGRNTEAFF.